This T cell receptor beta chain was sequenced for a study of human T cells and chemical hapten exposure. Whole-study findings and limits: Compared to controls, expanded TCRs made significantly more large clusters of similar CDR3s. PT1 expanded TCR counts correlated positively with patch test score.

Time point of the sample: pre-sensitization, week 0. As to treatment: therapeutic diphenylcyclopropenone sensitization with weekly scalp DPC. Via MiXCR, TCRdb re-called the RACE reads, giving one row per CDR3 protein. The sample consists of more than 300,000 distinct CDR3 sequences, approximately 5% of them appearing once. V was trimmed by 5 bases and J by 5 bases, leaving 15 bases between them. There are 14 residues in the CDR3. CDR1 SGHAT and CDR2 FQNNGV come from the germline V gene. This clonotype was observed a few times. Its antigen is as yet unknown. The source material was whole blood, sampled in connection with sensitization to the hapten diphenylcyclopropenone (DPC). The chain joins TRBV11-2 to TRBJ2-5; D may correspond to TRBD1 or TRBD2 (5 bases each). The sequence was collected from a woman aged 18-29 years with alopecia areata. Some clones in this sample may be carry-over from other donors' samples. CDR3 protein: CASSPGTALETQYF. As DNA, the CDR3 is TGTGCCAGCAGCCCAGGGACGGCTCTGGAGACCCAGTACTTC. The variable domain in full, completed from reference TRBV11-2 and TRBJ2-5, reads EAGVAQSPRYKIIEKRQSVAFWCNPISGHATLYWYQQILGQGPKLLIQFQNNGVVDDSQLPKDRFSAERLKGVDSTLKIQPAKLEDSAVYLCASSPGTALETQYFGPGTRLLVL.